These T cell receptor beta chains were read from a single sample in a study of naive and memory T cell subsets. TCRdb recomputed calls from the 5' RACE reads with MiXCR, one row per CDR3 protein. In the table there are 30,000 or so distinct CDR3 sequences, 16% of which are singletons. These TCRs come from a female donor in good health. Both conserved end residues are part of each CDR3.

TRBV7-9	TRBJ1-5	CASSLVGQPQHF
TRBV9	TRBJ2-1	CASHGGSRGSYNEQFF
TRBV5-6	TRBJ1-2	CASSLRGTGNRPGYRYTF
TRBV12-3/TRBV12-4	TRBJ1-2	CASSERDRGSYGYTF
TRBV20-1	TRBJ2-5	CSARTASGTQYF
TRBV7-2	TRBJ2-3	CASSSYLATDTQYF
TRBV5-1	TRBJ1-4	CASSLGQGEEKLFF
TRBV10-3	TRBJ2-6	CAISDSGTSGANVLTF
TRBV29-1	TRBJ2-3	CSVPRDRGLSTDTQYF
TRBV6-1	TRBJ1-2	CASSEIGVSSDGYTF
TRBV18	TRBJ2-2	CASSPTRNTGELFF
TRBV20-1	TRBJ1-1	CSASGTGGKGTEAFF
TRBV6-5	TRBJ1-2	CARDRPRPNPCYGYTF
TRBV25-1	TRBJ2-1	CASSEQAGPKGNEQFF
TRBV7-3	TRBJ1-2	CASSPAGAYGYTF
TRBV3-1	TRBJ2-7	CASSQDGQRGAPPYEQYF
TRBV20-1	TRBJ1-2	CSARDLLTGTGLYGYTF
TRBV29-1	TRBJ1-2	CSVESGGGGYTF
TRBV6-5	TRBJ2-2	CASIAESGELFF
TRBV7-2	TRBJ2-7	CASSLTGTVTYYEQYF
TRBV29-1	TRBJ1-2	CSVSDGDYGYTF
TRBV29-1	TRBJ1-2	CSVERGTNYGDTF
TRBV27	TRBJ2-5	CASSLSARETQYF
TRBV5-4	TRBJ1-1	CASSAMGLNTEAFF
TRBV6-6	TRBJ1-2	CATEGQGARGYTF
TRBV20-1	TRBJ2-1	CSAPEGSLNNEQFF
TRBV7-2	TRBJ2-7	CASSGPDEQYF
TRBV20-1	TRBJ1-1	CSARDSGRNTEAFF
TRBV6-1	TRBJ2-7	CASSEVDSRGYEQYF
TRBV10-1	TRBJ1-2	CATPGQGAYGYTF
TRBV9	TRBJ2-5	CASSARGGPLETQYF
TRBV3-1	TRBJ1-2	CASSQVVSRGNYGYTF
TRBV7-2	TRBJ2-4	CASSLSEGARYF
TRBV4-1	TRBJ1-1	CASSQVDTGTEAFF
TRBV11-2	TRBJ2-2	CASSFRLGNTGELFF
TRBV5-6	TRBJ1-4	CASSALDEKLFF
TRBV20-1	TRBJ2-3	CSAIAGSSTDTQYF
TRBV29-1	TRBJ2-5	CSGTPRQGGGETQYF
TRBV13	TRBJ1-2	CASSLHRGQPNYGYTF
TRBV20-1	TRBJ1-4	CSAEKGGTYEKLFF
TRBV6-1	TRBJ1-1	CASIRQGSGNTEAFF
TRBV6-5	TRBJ1-1	CASSYSRENTEAFF